These 25 T cell receptor beta chains were all obtained from the same sample, sequenced in a study of CD8+ T cells in alopecia areata. Reverse transcription of extracted RNA yielded cDNA, which provided the sequencing template. TCRdb's table, derived via immunoSEQ multiplex PCR, lists solely in-frame clones and lacks some. This table has 140,000 to 150,000 clones, around 50% appearing once. The material was CD4+ T cells sorted from blood, obtained at week 0. The receptor set was obtained from a human donor with alopecia areata.

The J gene is TRBJ2-4, the V gene TRBV30; TRBD1 aligns across 7 bases. V gave up 3 bases and J gave up 1 base; unmatched junction bases: 6. This CDR3 has 15 amino acids. From germline, CDR1 is GTSNPN and CDR2 SVGIG (reference sequence). DNA of the CDR3: TGTGCCTGGAGACAGGGGAGAGGGGCCAAAAACATTCAGTACTTC. Its protein is CAWRQGRGAKNIQYF.

The chain links TRBV7-2 to TRBJ2-5; tentatively, D is TRBD2 (6 bases). This CDR3 has 14 residues. Germline V gene data show CDR1 as SGHTA and CDR2 as FQGNSA. Trimming took 3 bases from V and 5 from J, leaving 13 bases between them. Written as DNA, the CDR3 is TGTGCCAGCAGCTTCGGGGGTAGAAGCGAGACCCAGTACTTC. The encoded protein is CASSFGGRSETQYF.

V and J are TRBV4-1 and TRBJ2-7; D is possibly TRBD1 (6 bases). CDR1 MGHRA and CDR2 YSYEKL come from the germline V gene. The CDR3 length is 14 residues. Trimming stripped 4 bases from V and 2 bases from J, with 12 bases between. This chain's CDR3 is CASSPTGTPYEQYF. The CDR3 DNA follows: TGCGCCAGCAGCCCTACAGGGACCCCCTACGAGCAGTACTTC.

The chain links TRBV29-1 to TRBJ1-5; no clear D gene. V lost 7 bases to trimming and J lost 7 bases, with 14 bases between them. The CDR3 length is 12 residues. Per the germline V gene, CDR1 is SQVTM and CDR2 is ANQGSEA. CDR3 amino acids: CSALREGQPQHF. CDR3 sequence (DNA): TGCAGCGCCCTTCGAGAAGGGCAGCCCCAGCATTTT. Looking up the rest from reference TRBV29-1 and TRBJ1-5 gives the full variable domain: SAVISQKPSRDICQRGTSLTIQCQVDSQVTMMFWYRQQPGQSLTLIATANQGSEATYESGFVIDKFPISRPNLTFSTLTVSNMSPEDSSIYLCSALREGQPQHFGDGTRLSIL.

V usage is TRBV7-9 and J usage is TRBJ1-1; 9 positions match TRBD1. V was pared by 5 bases and J by 8 bases, with 6 bases of the junction left unmatched. The CDR3 length is 13 residues. Looked up from germline, CDR1 is SEHNR and CDR2 is FQNEAQ (reference sequence). CDR3 DNA sequence: TGTGCCAGCAGCACCGGACAGGGGTTGGAAGCTTTCTTT. Translating gives CASSTGQGLEAFF.

This clone was seen a handful of times. This rearrangement joins TRBV29-1 to TRBJ2-1; 7 nucleotides line up with TRBD1. J gave up 3 bases and V 3 bases, and 5 bases lay outside the gene matches. Germline V lookup: CDR1 SQVTM, CDR2 ANQGSEA. The CDR3 length is 14 residues. This CDR3 is CSVDPGQNYNEQFF. DNA of the CDR3: TGCAGCGTTGATCCGGGACAGAACTACAATGAGCAGTTCTTC.

The CDR3 region has the DNA TGTGCCAGCAGTGAACCGGGAGTGGCTGGAAACACCATATATTTT. Translated: CASSEPGVAGNTIYF. V is TRBV25-1 and J is TRBJ1-3; D not resolved. V was shortened by 2 bases and J by 2 bases, with 10 bases between the two germline ends. There are 15 residues in the CDR3. Germline V gene data show CDR1 as MGHDK and CDR2 as SYGVNS.

This clone was recorded only once. The genes are TRBV25-1 and TRBJ2-7, with a weak D call TRBD1 (6 bases). Trimming cost V 5 bases and J 2 bases, with 19 bases left between them. CDR3 size: 16 residues. Germline CDR1 is MGHDK and CDR2 is SYGVNS. The CDR3, as DNA: TGTGCCAGCAGTCCCTGGGGTAAGGGACAAACCTACGAGCAGTACTTC. Protein product: CASSPWGKGQTYEQYF.

The chain uses TRBV19 and TRBJ1-2; a possible D gene is TRBD1 (6 bases). The V and J ends lost 5 bases and 4 bases respectively, with 17 bases between them. Per germline, CDR1 LNHDA and CDR2 SQIVND (reference sequence). This CDR3 has 15 amino acids. CDR3: CASSFPGAIPYGYTF. The CDR3 nucleotides read TGTGCCAGTAGTTTCCCGGGGGCGATCCCCTATGGCTACACCTTC.

This chain uses TRBV7-2 with TRBJ2-5; no clear D. The CDR3 extends over 12 amino acids. The V end lost 3 bases, the J end lost 5 bases, and 7 bases lay between the germline ends. Per the germline V gene, CDR1 is SGHTA and CDR2 is FQGNSA. CDR3 region: CASSFRSETQYF. CDR3 in DNA: TGTGCCAGCAGCTTTAGGAGTGAGACCCAGTACTTC.

The chain links TRBV29-1 to TRBJ1-1; 9 positions match TRBD1. The germline gives CDR1 SQVTM, CDR2 ANQGSEA. The CDR3 spans 14 residues. V lost 6 bases to trimming and J lost 1 base; unmatched junction nucleotides: 6. CDR3 sequence reads: CSVASTGGNTEAFF. DNA of the CDR3: TGCAGCGTCGCCTCGACAGGGGGGAACACTGAAGCTTTCTTT.

The rearrangement joins TRBV20-1 to TRBJ1-3, with D tentatively TRBD1 (5 bases). Trimming shortened V by 5 bases and J by 7 bases, and 9 bases separated the two germline ends. The CDR3 is 11 residues long. The germline CDR1 and CDR2 sequences are DFQATT and SNEGSKA (reference sequence). The CDR3 reads CSARDRNTIYF. In nucleotides, the CDR3 is TGCAGTGCTCGGGACCGGAACACCATATATTTT.

This chain joins TRBV14 and TRBJ2-7; D is undetermined. Trimming removed 4 bases at V and 0 bases at J, with 13 bases between. The CDR3 runs to 15 residues. Germline V gene lookup returns CDR1 SGHDN and CDR2 FVKESK. CDR3 coding DNA: TGTGCCAGCAGCCTAAGCCCCCTAACCTCCTACGAGCAGTACTTC. Its protein product is CASSLSPLTSYEQYF.

The chain employs TRBV18 and TRBJ1-1; no definite D call. The CDR3 runs 12 residues. V was shortened by 2 bases and J by 7 bases, with 8 bases between the two germline ends. Germline CDR1 KGHSH, CDR2 LQKENI. The CDR3 protein is CASSPVRSEAFF. DNA for the CDR3: TGTGCCAGCTCACCAGTCCGCAGTGAAGCTTTCTTT.

V and J are TRBV6-5 and TRBJ2-3; D is perhaps TRBD1 (6 bases). From germline, CDR1 is MNHEY and CDR2 SVGAGI. V dropped 2 bases and J dropped 4 bases, with 10 bases sitting between them. This CDR3 region has 14 residues. CDR3 coding DNA: TGTGCCAGCAGTTACGCTGAGGGGGCAGATACGCAGTATTTT. Encoded protein: CASSYAEGADTQYF.

This clone came up a few times. The V gene is TRBV4-3, the J gene TRBJ1-1; D remains ambiguous. This CDR3 region has 14 residues. Germline CDR1 reads LGHNA; CDR2 reads YSLEER. Between the trimmed V and J ends, which lost 4 bases and 1 base, there was a span of 10 bases. The CDR3 bases are TGCGCCAGCAGCCTAAAACTGCAGAACACTGAAGCTTTCTTT. Its translation: CASSLKLQNTEAFF.

The chain links TRBV30 to TRBJ1-6; 8 positions match TRBD1. Germline V gene sequence: CDR1 GTSNPN, CDR2 SVGIG (reference sequence). CDR3 length equals 15 residues. Trimming removed 4 bases from V and 7 bases from J; junction bases left unmatched: 9. This CDR3 is CAWNSQGVGNSPLHF. As DNA, the CDR3 is TGTGCCTGGAACTCACAGGGGGTTGGGAATTCACCCCTCCACTTT.

The chain joins TRBV2 to TRBJ2-5, with 8 nucleotides matching TRBD1. The V gene's germline CDR1 is SNHLY and CDR2 FYNNEI. V trimming: 6 bases; J trimming: 5 bases; junction bases outside the gene matches: 11. The CDR3 has 15 residues. The CDR3 coding sequence is TGTGCCAGCAGAGCCGGGACAGGAAAATACGAGACCCAGTACTTC. Translating gives CASRAGTGKYETQYF.

This clone was detected only a few times. This chain links TRBV7-3 with TRBJ2-4, with TRBD1 identical over 8 bases. V was pared by 2 bases and J by 11 bases, with 8 bases of the junction left unmatched. The CDR3 runs to 14 residues. Germline assignment: CDR1 SGHTA and CDR2 FQGTGA. The CDR3 is CASSLAAGTGLQYF. In nucleotides, the CDR3 is TGTGCCAGCAGCTTAGCAGCAGGGACAGGTCTTCAGTACTTC.

Only a few counts were recorded for this clone. This chain connects TRBV20-1 to TRBJ2-5; D ambiguous. CDR1 and CDR2 from the germline V gene are DFQATT and SNEGSKA (reference sequence). CDR3 length: 11 residues. Between the trimmed V and J ends, which lost 5 bases and 4 bases, there was a span of 8 bases. This CDR3 reads CSALVSETQYF. CDR3 coding DNA: TGCAGTGCTCTCGTTTCAGAGACCCAGTACTTC.

The V and J genes are TRBV7-2 and TRBJ1-1; TRBD1 matches 9 bases. V lost 5 bases, J lost 5 bases, and 9 bases stayed unmatched. Germline CDR1 reads SGHTA; CDR2 reads FQGNSA. The CDR3 runs 15 residues. In DNA, the CDR3 is TGTGCCAGCAGCCTCAGGACAGGGGAGGTGACTGAAGCTTTCTTT. It yields the protein CASSLRTGEVTEAFF.

The chain employs TRBV30 and TRBJ1-1; D is possibly TRBD1 (5 bases). CDR1 and CDR2 (germline): GTSNPN, SVGIG (reference sequence). The CDR3 loop spans 13 amino acids. Deletions cut 3 bases from V and 2 bases from J, with 10 bases between. The CDR3 coding sequence is TGTGCCTGGAGCCTAGGGGTAAACACTGAAGCTTTCTTT. Translated, it gives CAWSLGVNTEAFF.

J is TRBJ1-2 and V is TRBV29-1, with D tentatively TRBD1 (6 bases). Trimming took 5 bases from V and 0 from J, leaving 13 bases between them. CDR1 SQVTM and CDR2 ANQGSEA come from the germline V gene. The length of the CDR3 is 14 residues. The CDR3 is CSVISRTANYGYTF. The CDR3 DNA reads as TGCAGCGTTATCTCTCGGACAGCTAACTATGGCTACACCTTC.

The chain combines TRBV11-2 with TRBJ2-3; 9 bases fit TRBD1. There are 15 residues in the CDR3. With V trimmed by 5 bases and J by 2 bases, 5 bases remained unmatched. The V gene's germline CDR1 is SGHAT and CDR2 FQNNGV. The CDR3 DNA reads TGTGCCAGCAGCCTCCGGGACAGGGACACAGATACGCAGTATTTT. It translates to CASSLRDRDTDTQYF.

The rearrangement links TRBV7-9 to TRBJ2-3; 9 nucleotides line up with TRBD1. Germline V CDR1 and CDR2: SEHNR, FQNEAQ (reference sequence). V lost 2 bases, J lost 7 bases, and 7 bases stayed unmatched. The CDR3 length is 15 residues. The CDR3 DNA sequence: TGTGCCAGCAGCTTAACCACCGGGACAGGGAATACGCAGTATTTT. Translated: CASSLTTGTGNTQYF. Using reference TRBV7-9 and TRBJ2-3 for the parts outside the CDR3, the full variable domain is DTGVSQNPRHKITKRGQNVTFRCDPISEHNRLYWYRQTLGQGPEFLTYFQNEAQLEKSRLLSDRFSAERPKGSFSTLEIQRTEQGDSAMYLCASSLTTGTGNTQYFGPGTRLTVL.